These 27 T cell receptor beta chains originate from one sample sequenced in a study of blood T cell repertoires in COVID-19. Produced via immunoSEQ multiplex PCR; TCRdb's table is partial and in-frame only. The sample has about 370,000 clones; roughly 90% are singletons. Sequencing input: peripheral blood. These receptors all come from a young man with active or convalescent COVID-19.

The J gene is TRBJ2-7, the V gene TRBV9; 7 bases agree with TRBD1. Trimming took 6 bases from V and 0 from J; bases not matched to a gene: 3. Germline CDR1 and CDR2: SGDLS and YYNGEE. The length of the CDR3 is 13 residues. CDR3 DNA: TGTGCCAGCAACAGGGGCAGCTCCTACGAGCAGTACTTC. Encoded protein: CASNRGSSYEQYF.

The rearrangement links TRBV20-1 to TRBJ1-2, with unresolved D. The CDR3 totals 14 residues. Germline V gene sequence: CDR1 DFQATT, CDR2 SNEGSKA (reference sequence). Trimming cost V 3 bases and J 0 bases, with 11 bases left between them. The CDR3 region has the DNA TGCAGTGCTAGTAATACAGCCTCTAACTATGGCTACACCTTC. Amino acid sequence: CSASNTASNYGYTF.

The J gene is TRBJ1-2, the V gene TRBV4-3, with D tentatively TRBD1 (6 bases). The V end lost 4 bases, the J end lost 0 bases, and 15 bases lay between the germline ends. The CDR3 is 16 residues long. The V gene's germline CDR1 is LGHNA and CDR2 YSLEER. CDR3 protein: CASSPHLKGANYGYTF. The CDR3 bases are TGCGCCAGCAGCCCCCATCTAAAGGGGGCTAACTATGGCTACACCTTC.

The chain couples TRBV6-2 or TRBV6-3 to TRBJ1-2, with no clear D. This CDR3 spans 13 amino acids. V lost 5 bases and J 4 bases, leaving 11 bases between the germline ends. Per the germline V gene, CDR1 is MNHEY and CDR2 is SVGEGT. The CDR3 DNA is TGTGCCAGCAGTCTCGGCAGGTCCTATGGCTACACCTTC. As protein: CASSLGRSYGYTF.

The rearrangement joins TRBV9 to TRBJ2-3, with 15 bases matching TRBD2. The germline V gene encodes CDR1 SGDLS and CDR2 YYNGEE. V shed 4 bases, J shed 2 bases, and the junction held 5 bases outside the gene matches. The CDR3 loop spans 17 amino acids. The CDR3 here is CASSHGLAGGNTDTQYF. CDR3 coding DNA: TGTGCCAGCAGCCACGGACTAGCGGGGGGGAACACAGATACGCAGTATTTT.

V usage is TRBV7-6 and J usage is TRBJ2-7; 7 positions match TRBD1. There are 16 residues in the CDR3. With V trimmed by 2 bases and J by 3 bases, 10 bases remained unmatched. Germline CDR1 reads SGHVS; CDR2 reads FNYEAQ. The CDR3 reads CASSLRPPGQNYEQYF. DNA for the CDR3: TGTGCCAGCAGCTTAAGGCCTCCGGGACAGAACTACGAGCAGTACTTC.

The J gene is TRBJ2-1, the V gene TRBV7-3; 10 bases fit TRBD1. Germline CDR1 and CDR2: SGHTA and FQGTGA. The CDR3 runs to 15 residues. After removal of 5 bases from V and 5 bases from J, the junction contained 6 bases not matched to a gene. The CDR3 is CASSKGQGGNNEQFF. For the CDR3, the DNA is TGTGCCAGCAGCAAAGGACAGGGGGGAAACAATGAGCAGTTCTTC.

This clone has more than one count but fewer than ten. The chain recombines TRBV28 with TRBJ1-4; 7 nucleotides line up with TRBD1. The CDR3 length is 14 residues. V trimming: 4 bases; J trimming: 8 bases; junction bases outside the gene matches: 7. From germline, CDR1 is MDHEN and CDR2 SYDVKM. CDR3 protein: CASSSTGDGEKLFF. The CDR3 region has the DNA TGTGCCAGCAGTTCTACAGGGGACGGAGAAAAACTGTTTTTT.

V is TRBV5-6 and J is TRBJ1-1; weak D call: TRBD1 (5 bases). Germline lookup yields CDR1 SGHDT and CDR2 YYEEEE. The germline V and J ends were trimmed by 4 bases and 1 base, with 14 bases remaining between them. CDR3 length: 15 residues. CDR3: CASSTGVGRNTEAFF. The CDR3 region has the DNA TGTGCCAGCAGCACAGGTGTGGGCAGGAACACTGAAGCTTTCTTT.

Concerning this clone: The same CDR3 also results from other DNA sequences found in this sample. This chain uses TRBV28 with TRBJ1-5, with 8 nucleotides matching TRBD1. The CDR3 has 16 amino acids. Germline V CDR1 and CDR2: MDHEN, SYDVKM. V was clipped by 2 bases and J by 2 bases; unmatched bases: 5. This CDR3 reads CASSLLSTGGNQPQHF. For the CDR3, the DNA is TGTGCCAGCAGTTTACTATCGACAGGGGGCAATCAGCCCCAGCATTTT.

The V gene is TRBV28, the J gene TRBJ2-7; D is perhaps TRBD2 (6 bases). This CDR3 comprises 14 residues. With 1 base removed from V and 5 bases from J, the gap between germline ends came to 12 bases. Germline CDR1 is MDHEN and CDR2 is SYDVKM. CDR3 sequence: CASSLSGGRDEQYF. CDR3 bases: TGTGCCAGCAGTTTATCCGGGGGACGCGACGAGCAGTACTTC.

This clone occurred a few times. The chain combines TRBV9 with TRBJ2-7, with 9 bases fitting TRBD1. From germline, CDR1 is SGDLS and CDR2 YYNGEE. J was trimmed by 4 bases and V by 0 bases; bases with no gene match: 8. The CDR3 is made up of 16 amino acids. CDR3 bases: TGTGCCAGCAGCGTAGACATGACAGGGGGTCTTTACGAGCAGTACTTC. As protein: CASSVDMTGGLYEQYF.

V and J are TRBV28 and TRBJ2-1, with 7 bases lining up with TRBD1. The CDR3 has 17 amino acids. CDR1 is MDHEN, CDR2 SYDVKM, per germline. V lost 1 base to trimming and J lost 5 bases; unmatched junction nucleotides: 11. CDR3 nucleotide sequence: TGTGCCAGCAGTTTATTCGGCTGGACAGGCCTGGACAATGAGCAGTTCTTC. It codes for CASSLFGWTGLDNEQFF.

The genes are TRBV19 and TRBJ2-7; tentatively, D is TRBD2 (5 bases). The CDR3 has 14 amino acids. Germline lookup yields CDR1 LNHDA and CDR2 SQIVND (reference sequence). The germline V and J ends were trimmed by 5 bases and 4 bases, with 15 bases remaining between them. The CDR3, as DNA: TGTGCCAGTAGTCCCCGCGCGGGCATTTACGAGCAGTACTTC. Translated: CASSPRAGIYEQYF.

This chain links TRBV3-1 (or the pseudogene TRBV3-2) with TRBJ2-1; D remains unclear. CDR3 length: 16 amino acids. Germline V gene data show CDR1 as LGHDT and CDR2 as YNNKEL (reference sequence). Trimming pared 1 base from V and 0 bases from J, leaving 10 bases between. The CDR3 reads CASSQVPASSYNEQFF. The CDR3 DNA reads TGTGCCAGCAGCCAAGTCCCAGCTAGCTCCTACAATGAGCAGTTCTTC.

This chain links TRBV14 with TRBJ2-3, with no clear D. Germline V gene data show CDR1 as SGHDN and CDR2 as FVKESK. This CDR3 contains 14 residues. With 4 bases removed from V and 1 base from J, the gap between germline ends came to 9 bases. In nucleotides, the CDR3 is TGTGCCAGCAGCCCCTTCGGAGGCACAGATACGCAGTATTTT. It yields the protein CASSPFGGTDTQYF. Filled out from reference TRBV14 and TRBJ2-3, the complete variable domain reads EAGVTQFPSHSVIEKGQTVTLRCDPISGHDNLYWYRRVMGKEIKFLLHFVKESKQDESGMPNNRFLAERTGGTYSTLKVQPAELEDSGVYFCASSPFGGTDTQYFGPGTRLTVL.

This rearrangement joins TRBV30 to TRBJ2-7; 15 nucleotides line up with TRBD2. Germline CDR1 reads GTSNPN; CDR2 reads SVGIG (reference sequence). CDR3 length equals 17 residues. V shed 3 bases, J shed 5 bases, and the junction held 11 bases outside the gene matches. The CDR3 sequence: CAWSRRWTSGRANEQYF. CDR3 DNA sequence: TGTGCCTGGAGCAGAAGATGGACTAGCGGGAGGGCTAACGAGCAGTACTTC.

The chain combines TRBV5-5 with TRBJ1-4; D is unresolved. From germline, CDR1 is SGHKS and CDR2 YYEKEE (reference sequence). The CDR3 length is 16 residues. V lost 4 bases and J lost 7, with 20 bases in between. CDR3 nucleotide sequence: TGTGCCAGCAGCCATCGGGGTGATAAACTAGGTGAAAAACTGTTTTTT. This encodes CASSHRGDKLGEKLFF.

The J gene is TRBJ2-3, the V gene TRBV7-3; 10 nucleotides agree with TRBD2. The V segment lost 1 base and the J segment 3 bases; nucleotides outside the gene matches: 4. The germline gives CDR1 SGHTA, CDR2 FQGTGA. The CDR3 is 16 residues long. The CDR3 protein is CASSLIAGGPTDTQYF. CDR3 DNA sequence: TGTGCCAGCAGCTTAATAGCGGGAGGTCCTACAGATACGCAGTATTTT. The variable domain in full, completed from reference TRBV7-3 and TRBJ2-3, reads GAGVSQTPSNKVTEKGKYVELRCDPISGHTALYWYRQSLGQGPEFLIYFQGTGAADDSGLPNDRFFAVRPEGSVSTLKIQRTERGDSAVYLCASSLIAGGPTDTQYFGPGTRLTVL.

This clone was observed a handful of times. The chain joins TRBV15 to TRBJ2-2; D gene uncertain. Germline values: CDR1 LNHNV, CDR2 YYDKDF (reference sequence). This CDR3 comprises 16 residues. Trimming pared 7 bases from V and 0 bases from J, leaving 15 bases between. The DNA for the CDR3 is TGTGCCACCACTCCCCGCGGAGTTACGAACACCGGGGAGCTGTTTTTT. Its translation is CATTPRGVTNTGELFF.

The gene calls are TRBV6-1 and TRBJ1-4; the D gene is possibly TRBD1 (5 bases). Trimming took 2 bases from V and 12 from J, leaving 13 bases between them. The CDR3 consists of 13 residues. Looked up from germline, CDR1 is MNHNS and CDR2 is SASEGT. In DNA form, the CDR3 reads TGTGCCAGCAGTGAATTTAGGGGCAGTCAACTGTTTTTT. It specifies CASSEFRGSQLFF.

The rearrangement uses TRBV6-1 and TRBJ2-7; TRBD2 agrees at 15 bases. The germline gives CDR1 MNHNS, CDR2 SASEGT. The junction had 12 bases not matched to a gene; V was cut back by 4 bases and J by 5 bases. The CDR3 spans 18 residues. The CDR3 sequence is CASSGPGGTSGRLDEQYF. The CDR3, as DNA: TGTGCCAGCAGTGGCCCTGGAGGGACTAGCGGGAGGCTCGACGAGCAGTACTTC.

There are a few counts of this clone. The V call is TRBV3-1 (or the pseudogene TRBV3-2), the J call TRBJ1-1; TRBD1 aligns across 7 bases. Germline V gene lookup returns CDR1 LGHDT and CDR2 YNNKEL (reference sequence). CDR3 size: 15 residues. Trimming cost V 3 bases and J 4 bases; bases outside gene matches: 8. CDR3 loop: CASSQLTGSRTEAFF. The CDR3 nucleotides are TGTGCCAGCAGCCAGTTGACAGGGTCTCGCACTGAAGCTTTCTTT.

This clone was counted a few times. The chain couples TRBV7-2 to TRBJ1-2; D is undetermined. V gave up 5 bases and J gave up 5 bases, with 12 bases separating them. This CDR3 spans 13 amino acids. Looked up from germline, CDR1 is SGHTA and CDR2 is FQGNSA. The CDR3 loop is CASSHSSGYGYTF. In DNA, the CDR3 is TGTGCCAGCAGCCATTCGTCGGGGTATGGCTACACCTTC.

The V gene is TRBV29-1, the J gene TRBJ1-2, with 9 bases lining up with TRBD1. The trim removed 2 bases at V and 6 bases at J, leaving 4 bases unmatched. Germline V gene lookup returns CDR1 SQVTM and CDR2 ANQGSEA. This CDR3 has 13 residues. CDR3 region: CSVEKGQGHGYTF. The CDR3 DNA reads as TGCAGCGTTGAAAAAGGACAGGGGCATGGCTACACCTTC.

V usage is TRBV21-1 and J usage is TRBJ1-6; the tabulated D call, TRBD1, remains unverified against the DNA. TRBV21-1 is annotated as a pseudogene. The CDR3 length is 15 residues. The CDR3 coding sequence is TGTGCCAGCAGCAAAGCGGGCAGGGTAAATTCACCCCTCCACTTT. Protein: CASSKAGRVNSPLHF.

This clone was picked up one time. This rearrangement joins TRBV28 to TRBJ1-1; 8 bases line up with TRBD1. CDR1 and CDR2 from the germline V gene are MDHEN and SYDVKM. The junction had 10 bases not matched to a gene; V was cut back by 10 bases and J by 0 bases. This CDR3 comprises 15 residues. CDR3 amino acids: CATWYFRGLNTEAFF. The CDR3 nucleotides are TGTGCCACCTGGTATTTCAGGGGGCTGAACACTGAAGCTTTCTTT.